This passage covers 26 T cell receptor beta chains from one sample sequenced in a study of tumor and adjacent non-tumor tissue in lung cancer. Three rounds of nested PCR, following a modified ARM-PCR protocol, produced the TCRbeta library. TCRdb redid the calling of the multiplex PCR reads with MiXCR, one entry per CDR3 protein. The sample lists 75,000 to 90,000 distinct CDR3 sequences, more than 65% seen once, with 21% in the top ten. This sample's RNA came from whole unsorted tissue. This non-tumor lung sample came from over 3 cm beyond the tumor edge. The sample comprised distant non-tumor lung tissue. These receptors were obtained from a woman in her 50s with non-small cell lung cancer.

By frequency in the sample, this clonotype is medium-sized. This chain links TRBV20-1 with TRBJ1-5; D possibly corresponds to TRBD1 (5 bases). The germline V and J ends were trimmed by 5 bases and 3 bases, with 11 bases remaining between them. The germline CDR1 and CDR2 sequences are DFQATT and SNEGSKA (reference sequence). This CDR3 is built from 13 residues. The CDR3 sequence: CSAGWGHNQPQHF. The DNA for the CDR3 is TGCAGTGCTGGATGGGGCCACAATCAGCCCCAGCATTTT.

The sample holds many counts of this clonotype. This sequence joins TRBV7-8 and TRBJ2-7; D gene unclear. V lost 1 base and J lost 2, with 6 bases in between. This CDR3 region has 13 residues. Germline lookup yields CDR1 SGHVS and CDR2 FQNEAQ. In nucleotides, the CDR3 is TGTGCCAGCAGCTTAGGCGGTACCTACGAGCAGTACTTC. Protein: CASSLGGTYEQYF.

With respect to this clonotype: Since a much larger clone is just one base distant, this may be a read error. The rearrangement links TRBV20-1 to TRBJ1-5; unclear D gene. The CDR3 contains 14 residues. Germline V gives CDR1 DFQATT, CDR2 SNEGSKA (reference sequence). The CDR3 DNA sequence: TGCAATGCTAGAGTGATGGAGGGAGGTCAGCCCCAGCATTTT. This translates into CNARVMEGGQPQHF.

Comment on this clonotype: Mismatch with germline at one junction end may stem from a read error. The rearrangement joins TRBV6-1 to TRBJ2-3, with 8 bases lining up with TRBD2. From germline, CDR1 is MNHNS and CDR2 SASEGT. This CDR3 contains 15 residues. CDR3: CTSNEDTGGADTQYF. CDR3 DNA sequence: TGTACCAGCAATGAAGATACGGGAGGGGCAGATACGCAGTATTTT.

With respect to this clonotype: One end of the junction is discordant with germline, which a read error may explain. The chain's CDR3 is CASSLLNIGELFF. DNA of the CDR3: TGTGCCAGCAGTCTTCTGAACATCGGGGAGCTGTTTTTT. The chain employs TRBV6-5 and TRBJ2-2, with D unresolved. CDR1 is MNHEY and CDR2 is SVGAGI in the germline V gene. This CDR3 has 13 amino acids.

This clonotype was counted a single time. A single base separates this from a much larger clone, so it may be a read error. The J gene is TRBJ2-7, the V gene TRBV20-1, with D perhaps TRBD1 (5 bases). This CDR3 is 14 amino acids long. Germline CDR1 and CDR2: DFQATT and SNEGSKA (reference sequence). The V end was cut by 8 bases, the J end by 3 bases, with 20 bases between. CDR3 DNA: TGCAGTACAAAGTGGGGCGATGTCGGCTACGAGCAGTACTTC. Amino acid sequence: CSTKWGDVGYEQYF.

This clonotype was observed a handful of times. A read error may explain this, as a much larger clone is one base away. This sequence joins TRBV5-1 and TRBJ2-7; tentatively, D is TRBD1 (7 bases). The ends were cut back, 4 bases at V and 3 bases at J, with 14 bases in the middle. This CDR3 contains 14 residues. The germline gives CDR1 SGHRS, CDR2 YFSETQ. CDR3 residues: CASSPGDSNYEQYF. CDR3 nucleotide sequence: TGCGCCAGCAGCCCGGGGGACAGTAACTACGAGCAGTACTTC.

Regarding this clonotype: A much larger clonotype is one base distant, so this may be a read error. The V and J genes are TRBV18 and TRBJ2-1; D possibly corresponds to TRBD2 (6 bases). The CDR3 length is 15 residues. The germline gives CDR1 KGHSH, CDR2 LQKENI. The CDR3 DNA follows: TGTGCCGGCTCACTGTCAGCGGGTGAAAACAATGAGCAGTTCTTC. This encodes CAGSLSAGENNEQFF.

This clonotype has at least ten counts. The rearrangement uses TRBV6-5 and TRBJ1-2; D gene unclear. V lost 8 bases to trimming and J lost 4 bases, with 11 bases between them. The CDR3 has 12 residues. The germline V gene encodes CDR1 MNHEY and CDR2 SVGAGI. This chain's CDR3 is CASSTLSYGYTF. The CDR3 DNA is TGTGCCAGCTCCACCCTGAGCTATGGCTACACCTTC.

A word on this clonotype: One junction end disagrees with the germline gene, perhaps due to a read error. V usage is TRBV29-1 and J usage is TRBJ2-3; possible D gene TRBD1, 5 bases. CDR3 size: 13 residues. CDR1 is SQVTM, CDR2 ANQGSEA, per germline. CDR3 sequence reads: CSPSLEDTDTQYF. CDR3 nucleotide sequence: TGCAGCCCTAGTTTAGAGGACACAGATACACAGTATTTT.

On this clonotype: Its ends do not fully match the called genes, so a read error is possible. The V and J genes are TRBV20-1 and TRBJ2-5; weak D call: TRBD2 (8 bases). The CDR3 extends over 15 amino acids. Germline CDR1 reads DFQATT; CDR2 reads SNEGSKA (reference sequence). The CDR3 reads CSTRSVPGGGETQYF. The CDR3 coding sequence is TGCAGTACTAGATCCGTACCGGGAGGGGGCGAGACCCAGTACTTC.

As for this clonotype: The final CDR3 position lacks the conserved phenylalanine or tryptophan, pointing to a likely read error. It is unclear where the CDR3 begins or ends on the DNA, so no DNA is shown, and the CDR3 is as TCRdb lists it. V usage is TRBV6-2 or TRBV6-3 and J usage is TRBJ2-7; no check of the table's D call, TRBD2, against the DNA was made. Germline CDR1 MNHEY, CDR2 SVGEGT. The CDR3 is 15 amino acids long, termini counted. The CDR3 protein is CASRAVWADSYEQYS.

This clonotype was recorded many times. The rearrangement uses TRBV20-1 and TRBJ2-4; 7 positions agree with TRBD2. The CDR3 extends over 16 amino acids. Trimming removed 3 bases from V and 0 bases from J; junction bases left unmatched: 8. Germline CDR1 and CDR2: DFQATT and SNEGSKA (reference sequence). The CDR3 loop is CSASLGRGLAKNIQYF. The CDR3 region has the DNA TGCAGTGCTAGTTTGGGGCGGGGGTTAGCCAAAAACATTCAGTACTTC.

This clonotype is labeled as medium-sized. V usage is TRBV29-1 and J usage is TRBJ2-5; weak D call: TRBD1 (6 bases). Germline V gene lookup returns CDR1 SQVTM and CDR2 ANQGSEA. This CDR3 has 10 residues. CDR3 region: CSAGVETQYF. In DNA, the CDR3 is TGCTCCGCAGGGGTGGAGACCCAGTACTTC.

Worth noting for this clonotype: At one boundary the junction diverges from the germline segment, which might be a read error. CDR3 in DNA: TGTGCTAGCAGTTTAGGGCCAGCTAGCGGAAGTATAGACCCGAGTCTAGATACGCAGTATTTT. Translation gives CASSLGPASGSIDPSLDTQYF. V and J are TRBV12-3 or TRBV12-4 and TRBJ2-3, with 7 bases that match TRBD2. The CDR3 covers 21 residues.

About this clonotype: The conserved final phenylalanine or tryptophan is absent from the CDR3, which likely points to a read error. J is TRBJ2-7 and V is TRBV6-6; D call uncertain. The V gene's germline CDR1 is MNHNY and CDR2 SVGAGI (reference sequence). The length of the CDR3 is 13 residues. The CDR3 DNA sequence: TGCGCCAGCATGGGAATTGGGGTGCACGAGCAGTACTTA. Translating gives CASMGIGVHEQYL.

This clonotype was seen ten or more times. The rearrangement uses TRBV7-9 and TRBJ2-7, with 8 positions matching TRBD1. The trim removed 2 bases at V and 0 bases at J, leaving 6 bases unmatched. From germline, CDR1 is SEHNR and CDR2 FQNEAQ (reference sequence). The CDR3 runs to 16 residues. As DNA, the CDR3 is TGTGCCAGCAGCTTAACTACAGGGGGATACTCCTACGAGCAGTACTTC. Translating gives CASSLTTGGYSYEQYF.

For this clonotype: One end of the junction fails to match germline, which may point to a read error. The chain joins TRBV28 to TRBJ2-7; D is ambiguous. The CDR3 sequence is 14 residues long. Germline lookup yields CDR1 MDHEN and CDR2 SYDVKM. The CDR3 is CASSLTWVNYEEYF. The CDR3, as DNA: TGTGCCAGCAGTTTAACATGGGTGAACTACGAGGAGTACTTC. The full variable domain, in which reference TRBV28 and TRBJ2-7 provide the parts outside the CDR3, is DVKVTQSSRYLVKRTGEKVFLECVQDMDHENMFWYRQDPGLGLRLIYFSYDVKMKEKGDIPEGYSVSREKKERFSLILESASTNQTSMYLCASSLTWVNYEEYFGPGTRLTVT.

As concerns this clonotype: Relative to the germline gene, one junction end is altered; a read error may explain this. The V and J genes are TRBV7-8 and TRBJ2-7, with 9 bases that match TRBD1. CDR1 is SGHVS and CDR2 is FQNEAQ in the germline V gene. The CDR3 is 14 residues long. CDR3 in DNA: TGTGCCAGTAGCTCTGGGACAGGGACCTACGAGCAGTACTTC. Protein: CASSSGTGTYEQYF.

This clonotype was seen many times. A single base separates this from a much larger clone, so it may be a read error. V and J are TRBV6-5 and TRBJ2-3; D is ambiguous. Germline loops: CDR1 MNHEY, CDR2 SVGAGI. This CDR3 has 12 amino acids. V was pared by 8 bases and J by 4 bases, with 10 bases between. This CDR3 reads CASCSDSDTQYF. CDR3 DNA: TGTGCCAGCTGTTCCGACTCAGATACGCAGTATTTT.

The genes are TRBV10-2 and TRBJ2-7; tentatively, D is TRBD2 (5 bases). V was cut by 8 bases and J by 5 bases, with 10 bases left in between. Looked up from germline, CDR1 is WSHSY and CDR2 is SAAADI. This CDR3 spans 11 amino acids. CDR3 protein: CASCGSNEQYF. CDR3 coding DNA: TGCGCCAGCTGTGGGAGTAACGAGCAGTACTTC.

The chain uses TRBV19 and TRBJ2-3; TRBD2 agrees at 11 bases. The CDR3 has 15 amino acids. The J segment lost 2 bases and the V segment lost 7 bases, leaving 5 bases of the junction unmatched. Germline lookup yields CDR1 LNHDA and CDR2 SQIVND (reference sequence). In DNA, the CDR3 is TGTGCCAGTACCGGGACTAGCGGAATCACAGATACGCAGTATTTT. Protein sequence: CASTGTSGITDTQYF. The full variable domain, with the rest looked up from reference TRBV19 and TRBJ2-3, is DGGITQSPKYLFRKEGQNVTLSCEQNLNHDAMYWYRQDPGQGLRLIYYSQIVNDFQKGDIAEGYSVSREKKESFPLTVTSAQKNPTAFYLCASTGTSGITDTQYFGPGTRLTVL.

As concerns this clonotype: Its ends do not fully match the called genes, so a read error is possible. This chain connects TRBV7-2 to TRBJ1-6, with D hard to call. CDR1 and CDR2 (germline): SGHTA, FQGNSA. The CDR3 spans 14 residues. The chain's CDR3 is CDSSLDGTVSPLHF. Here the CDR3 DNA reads TGTGACAGCAGCTTAGACGGAACAGTTTCACCCCTCCACTTT.

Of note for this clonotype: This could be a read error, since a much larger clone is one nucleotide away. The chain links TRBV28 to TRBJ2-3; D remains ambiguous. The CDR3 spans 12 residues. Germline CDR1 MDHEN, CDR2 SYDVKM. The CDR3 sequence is CASSVSTDMQYF. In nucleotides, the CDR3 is TGTGCCAGCAGCGTAAGCACAGATATGCAGTATTTT.

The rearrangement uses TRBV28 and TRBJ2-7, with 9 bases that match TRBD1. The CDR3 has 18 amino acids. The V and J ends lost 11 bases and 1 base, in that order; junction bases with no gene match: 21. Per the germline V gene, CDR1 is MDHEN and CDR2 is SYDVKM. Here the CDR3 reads CAGSWSFGTGWSSYEQYF. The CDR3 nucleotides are TGTGCCGGTAGTTGGTCCTTCGGGACAGGGTGGTCGTCCTACGAGCAGTACTTC.

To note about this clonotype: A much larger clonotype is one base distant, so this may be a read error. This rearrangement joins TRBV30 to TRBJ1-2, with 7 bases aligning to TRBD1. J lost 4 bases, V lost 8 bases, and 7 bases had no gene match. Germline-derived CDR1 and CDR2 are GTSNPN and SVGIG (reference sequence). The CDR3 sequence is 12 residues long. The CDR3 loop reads CARWTGIYGYTF. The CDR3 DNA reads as TGTGCCCGATGGACAGGAATCTATGGCTACACCTTC.